This TCR beta chain was recorded in a study of shared clonotypes between healthy human individuals. Study background: For every donor, three CD4 naive, three CD4 memory, two CD8 naive and one CD8 memory plates were used.

Repertoires were generated with immunoSEQ multiplex PCR, while TCRdb's copy carries only in-frame clones and drops some. This table holds over a million clones, 98% found once. The CDR3 length is 18 residues. V lost 3 bases and J lost 4; bases outside the gene matches: 13. Germline V gives CDR1 SGHTA, CDR2 FQGTGA. The chain employs TRBV7-3 and TRBJ2-3; 10 bases fit TRBD2. The sequence derives from a man aged 25-45 years in good health. Sequencing was carried out using naive CD4+ T cells sorted from blood. Subset: CD45RA+ positively selected. This chain's CDR3 is CASSLGPSGRGLADTQYF. The CDR3 region has the DNA TGTGCCAGCAGCTTGGGACCTAGCGGGAGAGGGTTGGCAGATACGCAGTATTTT. Looking up the rest from reference TRBV7-3 and TRBJ2-3 gives the full variable domain: GAGVSQTPSNKVTEKGKYVELRCDPISGHTALYWYRQSLGQGPEFLIYFQGTGAADDSGLPNDRFFAVRPEGSVSTLKIQRTERGDSAVYLCASSLGPSGRGLADTQYFGPGTRLTVL.